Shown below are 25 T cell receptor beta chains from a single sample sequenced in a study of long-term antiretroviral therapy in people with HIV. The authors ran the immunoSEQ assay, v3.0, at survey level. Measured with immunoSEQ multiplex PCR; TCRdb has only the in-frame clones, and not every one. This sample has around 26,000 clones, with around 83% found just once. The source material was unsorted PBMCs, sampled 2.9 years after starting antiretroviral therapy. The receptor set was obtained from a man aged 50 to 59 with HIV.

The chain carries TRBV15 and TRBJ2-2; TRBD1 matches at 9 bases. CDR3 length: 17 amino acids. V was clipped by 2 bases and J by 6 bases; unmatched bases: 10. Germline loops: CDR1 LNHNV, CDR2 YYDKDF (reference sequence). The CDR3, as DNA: TGTGCCACCAGCAGACCAGGCGGGACAGGGCCCCCCGGGGAGCTGTTTTTT. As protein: CATSRPGGTGPPGELFF.

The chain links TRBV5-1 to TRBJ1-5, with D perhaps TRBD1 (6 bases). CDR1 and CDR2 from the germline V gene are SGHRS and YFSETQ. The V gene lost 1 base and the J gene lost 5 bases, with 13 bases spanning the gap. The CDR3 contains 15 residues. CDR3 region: CASSLITGPDQPQHF. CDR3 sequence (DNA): TGCGCCAGCAGCTTGATAACAGGGCCGGATCAGCCCCAGCATTTT. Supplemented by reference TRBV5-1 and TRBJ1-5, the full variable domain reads KAGVTQTPRYLIKTRGQQVTLSCSPISGHRSVSWYQQTPGQGLQFLFEYFSETQRNKGNFPGRFSGRQFSNSRSEMNVSTLELGDSALYLCASSLITGPDQPQHFGDGTRLSIL.

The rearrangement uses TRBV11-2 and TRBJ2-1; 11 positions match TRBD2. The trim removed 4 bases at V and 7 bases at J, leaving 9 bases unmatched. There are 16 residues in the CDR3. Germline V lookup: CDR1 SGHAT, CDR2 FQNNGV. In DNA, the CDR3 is TGTGCCAGCAGCTCAGCTAGCGGGGGGCGCGATAATGAGCAGTTCTTC. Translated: CASSSASGGRDNEQFF.

The CDR3 nucleotides are TGTGCCAGCAGCCAGCCGGGACTAGGTATCAATGAGCAGTTCTTC. Its translation: CASSQPGLGINEQFF. The chain recombines TRBV6-5 with TRBJ2-1, with 8 bases aligning to TRBD2. Germline lookup yields CDR1 MNHEY and CDR2 SVGAGI. Trimming removed 6 bases from V and 6 bases from J; junction bases left unmatched: 10. The length of the CDR3 is 15 residues.

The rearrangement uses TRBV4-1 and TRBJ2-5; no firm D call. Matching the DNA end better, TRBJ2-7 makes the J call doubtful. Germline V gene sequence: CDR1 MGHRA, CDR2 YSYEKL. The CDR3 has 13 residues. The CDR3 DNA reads TGCGCCAGCAGCCAAGATGTGAGGTACGAGCAGTACTTC. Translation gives CASSQDVRYEQYF.

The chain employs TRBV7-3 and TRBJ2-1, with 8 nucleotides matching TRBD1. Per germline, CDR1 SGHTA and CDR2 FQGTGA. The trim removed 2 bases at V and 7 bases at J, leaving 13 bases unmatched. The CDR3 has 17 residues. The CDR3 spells CASSLAVGQGSRNEQFF. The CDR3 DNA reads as TGTGCCAGCAGCTTAGCTGTCGGACAGGGCTCGAGGAATGAGCAGTTCTTC. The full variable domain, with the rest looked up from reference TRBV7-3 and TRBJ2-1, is GAGVSQTPSNKVTEKGKYVELRCDPISGHTALYWYRQSLGQGPEFLIYFQGTGAADDSGLPNDRFFAVRPEGSVSTLKIQRTERGDSAVYLCASSLAVGQGSRNEQFFGPGTRLTVL.

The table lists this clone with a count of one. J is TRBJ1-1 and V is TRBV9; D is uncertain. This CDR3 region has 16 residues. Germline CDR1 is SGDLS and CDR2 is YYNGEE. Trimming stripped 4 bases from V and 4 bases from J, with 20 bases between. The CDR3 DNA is TGTGCCAGCAGCCTCCTTCCGGGCACACAGTTCACTGAAGCTTTCTTT. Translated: CASSLLPGTQFTEAFF.

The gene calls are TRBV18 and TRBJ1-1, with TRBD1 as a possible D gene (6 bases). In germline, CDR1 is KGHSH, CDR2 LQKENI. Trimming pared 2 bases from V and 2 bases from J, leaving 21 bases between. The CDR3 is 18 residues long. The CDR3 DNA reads TGTGCCAGCTCACCAAGTTCGTTGGTAGAGGGGGGTAACACTGAAGCTTTCTTT. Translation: CASSPSSLVEGGNTEAFF.

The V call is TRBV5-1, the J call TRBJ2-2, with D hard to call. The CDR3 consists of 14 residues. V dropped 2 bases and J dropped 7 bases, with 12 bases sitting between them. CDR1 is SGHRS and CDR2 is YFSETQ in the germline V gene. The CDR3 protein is CASSLGTEYGELFF. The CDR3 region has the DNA TGCGCCAGCAGCTTAGGAACGGAGTACGGGGAGCTGTTTTTT. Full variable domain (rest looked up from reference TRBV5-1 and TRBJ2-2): KAGVTQTPRYLIKTRGQQVTLSCSPISGHRSVSWYQQTPGQGLQFLFEYFSETQRNKGNFPGRFSGRQFSNSRSEMNVSTLELGDSALYLCASSLGTEYGELFFGEGSRLTVL.

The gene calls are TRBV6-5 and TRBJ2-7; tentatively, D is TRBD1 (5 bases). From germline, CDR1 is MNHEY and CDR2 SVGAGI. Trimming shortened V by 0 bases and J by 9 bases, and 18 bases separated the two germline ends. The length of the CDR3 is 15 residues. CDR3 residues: CASSYSANTLGVQYF. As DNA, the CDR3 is TGTGCCAGCAGTTACTCGGCCAATACTCTAGGGGTGCAGTACTTC.

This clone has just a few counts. CDR3 sequence: CAWSGGPTEAFF. The CDR3 region has the DNA TGTGCCTGGAGTGGAGGGCCGACTGAAGCTTTCTTT. The chain has TRBV30 and TRBJ1-1; no clear D. Trimming took off 1 base at V and 5 bases at J, with 8 bases between the two ends. Germline CDR1 reads GTSNPN; CDR2 reads SVGIG (reference sequence). The CDR3 is 12 amino acids. Looking up the rest from reference TRBV30 and TRBJ1-1 gives the full variable domain: SQTIHQWPATLVQPVGSPLSLECTVEGTSNPNLYWYRQAAGRGLQLLFYSVGIGQISSEVPQNLSASRPQDRQFILSSKKLLLSDSGFYLCAWSGGPTEAFFGQGTRLTVV.

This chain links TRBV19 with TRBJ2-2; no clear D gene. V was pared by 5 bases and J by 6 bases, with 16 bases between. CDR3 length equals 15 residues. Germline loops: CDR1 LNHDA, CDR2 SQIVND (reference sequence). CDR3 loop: CASSLKGIEAGELFF. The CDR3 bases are TGTGCCAGTAGTCTGAAGGGTATTGAGGCCGGGGAGCTGTTTTTT.

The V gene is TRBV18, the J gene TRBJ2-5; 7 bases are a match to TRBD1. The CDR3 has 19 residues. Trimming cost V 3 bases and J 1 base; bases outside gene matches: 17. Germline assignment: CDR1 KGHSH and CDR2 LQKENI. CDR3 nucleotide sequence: TGTGCCAGCTCACCCTATTCCGGGACAGCTATACTACTCCAAGAGACCCAGTACTTC. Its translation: CASSPYSGTAILLQETQYF.

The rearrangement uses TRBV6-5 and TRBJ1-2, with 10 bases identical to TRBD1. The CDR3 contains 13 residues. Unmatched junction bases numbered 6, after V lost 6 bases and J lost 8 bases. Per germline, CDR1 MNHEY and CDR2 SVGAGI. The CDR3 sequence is CASRRQGAIGYTF. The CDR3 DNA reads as TGTGCCAGCAGGAGACAGGGGGCAATCGGCTACACCTTC.

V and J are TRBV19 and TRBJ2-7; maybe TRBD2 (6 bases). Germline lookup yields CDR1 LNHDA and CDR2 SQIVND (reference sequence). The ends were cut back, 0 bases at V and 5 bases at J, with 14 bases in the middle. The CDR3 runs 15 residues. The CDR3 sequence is CASSIDYGGSDEQYF. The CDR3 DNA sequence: TGTGCCAGTAGTATAGACTATGGGGGGTCCGACGAGCAGTACTTC.

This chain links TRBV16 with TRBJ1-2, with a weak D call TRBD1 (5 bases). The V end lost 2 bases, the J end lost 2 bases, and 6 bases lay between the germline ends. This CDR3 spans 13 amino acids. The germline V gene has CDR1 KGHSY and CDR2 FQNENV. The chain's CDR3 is CASSQTGNYGYTF. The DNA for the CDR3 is TGTGCCAGCAGCCAAACAGGAAACTATGGCTACACCTTC.

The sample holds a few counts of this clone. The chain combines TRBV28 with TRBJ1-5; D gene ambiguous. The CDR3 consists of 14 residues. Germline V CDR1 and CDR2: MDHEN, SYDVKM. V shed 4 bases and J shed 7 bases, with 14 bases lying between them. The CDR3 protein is CASSSDHIRQPQHF. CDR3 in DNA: TGTGCCAGCAGTTCGGACCATATCCGGCAGCCCCAGCATTTT.

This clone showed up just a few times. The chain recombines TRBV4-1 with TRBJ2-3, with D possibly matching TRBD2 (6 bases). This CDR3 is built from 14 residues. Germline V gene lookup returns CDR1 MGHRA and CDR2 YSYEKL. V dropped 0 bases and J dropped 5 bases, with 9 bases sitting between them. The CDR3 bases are TGCGCCAGCAGCCAAGATCCGGGAGTAGATACGCAGTATTTT. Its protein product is CASSQDPGVDTQYF.

For the CDR3, the DNA is TGTGCCAGCAGCCTCACAGGGAATGAAAAACTGTTTTTT. Translated: CASSLTGNEKLFF. The chain recombines TRBV13 with TRBJ1-4; weak D call: TRBD1 (6 bases). Germline V CDR1 and CDR2: PRHDT, FYEKMQ (reference sequence). V was pared by 5 bases and J by 5 bases, with 9 bases between. The CDR3 is 13 amino acids. Looking up the rest from reference TRBV13 and TRBJ1-4 gives the full variable domain: AAGVIQSPRHLIKEKRETATLKCYPIPRHDTVYWYQQGPGQDPQFLISFYEKMQSDKGSIPDRFSAQQFSDYHSELNMSSLELGDSALYFCASSLTGNEKLFFGSGTQLSVL.

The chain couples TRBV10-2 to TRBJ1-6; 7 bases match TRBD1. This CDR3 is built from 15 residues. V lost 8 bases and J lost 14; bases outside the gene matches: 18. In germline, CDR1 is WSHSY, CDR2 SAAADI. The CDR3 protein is CASRDSRRLISALHF. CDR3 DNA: TGCGCCAGCCGGGACAGCCGGAGGCTAATTTCGGCCCTCCACTTT.

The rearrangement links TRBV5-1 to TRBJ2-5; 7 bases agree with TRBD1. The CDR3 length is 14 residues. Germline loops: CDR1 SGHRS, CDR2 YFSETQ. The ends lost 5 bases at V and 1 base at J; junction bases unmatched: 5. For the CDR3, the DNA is TGCGCCAGCAGTTCGAACAGGGGCCAAGAGACCCAGTACTTC. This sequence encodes CASSSNRGQETQYF.

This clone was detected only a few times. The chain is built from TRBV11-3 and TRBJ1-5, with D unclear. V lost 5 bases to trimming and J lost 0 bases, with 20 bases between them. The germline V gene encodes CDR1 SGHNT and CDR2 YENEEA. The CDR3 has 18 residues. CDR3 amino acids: CASSLRRGQTYSNQPQHF. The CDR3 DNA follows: TGTGCCAGCAGCCTTAGGCGGGGTCAGACTTATAGCAATCAGCCCCAGCATTTT. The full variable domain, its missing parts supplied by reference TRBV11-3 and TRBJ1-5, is EAGVVQSPRYKIIEKKQPVAFWCNPISGHNTLYWYLQNLGQGPELLIRYENEEAVDDSQLPKDRFSAERLKGVDSTLKIQPAELGDSAVYLCASSLRRGQTYSNQPQHFGDGTRLSIL.

DNA of the CDR3: TGTGCCAGCTCACCACCCAGGGGGTGGGGGTTAGCGGACTATGGCTACACCTTC. The encoded protein is CASSPPRGWGLADYGYTF. V usage is TRBV18 and J usage is TRBJ1-2, with TRBD1 identical over 7 bases. CDR1 is KGHSH and CDR2 is LQKENI in the germline V gene. This CDR3 has 18 residues. V was clipped by 0 bases and J by 3 bases; unmatched bases: 13.

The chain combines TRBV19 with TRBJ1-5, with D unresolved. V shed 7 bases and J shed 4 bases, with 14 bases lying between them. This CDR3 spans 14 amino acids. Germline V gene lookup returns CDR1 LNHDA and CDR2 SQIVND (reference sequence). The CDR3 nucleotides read TGTGCCAGTACCCTCGGGAGGGCAAATCAGCCCCAGCATTTT. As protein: CASTLGRANQPQHF.

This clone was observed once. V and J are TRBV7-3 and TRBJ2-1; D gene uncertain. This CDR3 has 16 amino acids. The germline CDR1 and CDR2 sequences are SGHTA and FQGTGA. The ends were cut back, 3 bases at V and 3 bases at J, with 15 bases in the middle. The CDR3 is CASSFSTTTSYNEQFF. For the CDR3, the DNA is TGTGCCAGCAGCTTTTCAACAACTACGAGCTACAATGAGCAGTTCTTC.